This record covers a single TCR beta chain. Generated by immunoSEQ multiplex PCR, the TCRdb table keeps only in-frame clones and is missing some. The sample carries 200,000 to 250,000 clones, roughly 90% recorded once. Trimming took off 6 bases at V and 2 bases at J, with 8 bases between the two ends. The CDR3 totals 13 residues. Germline CDR1 reads ENHRY; CDR2 reads SYGVKD. The data belong to a study of blood T cell repertoires in COVID-19. At the level of the study: Two negative PCRs, clearance, or symptom resolution had been documented for recovered Cohort 3 donors. Collection of acute and convalescent COVID-19 samples took place in the United States, Italy and Spain.

This TCR was recovered from a woman in her forties or fifties in a cohort exposed to, infected with or recovered from COVID-19 (not recorded which). Sequences were obtained from PBMCs or T cells enriched from blood (not recorded which). J is TRBJ1-5 and V is TRBV10-3; possible D gene TRBD1, 6 bases. DNA for the CDR3: TGTGCCATCAGCCGACAGGGCAATCAGCCCCAGCATTTT. This sequence encodes CAISRQGNQPQHF.